This TCR beta chain was retrieved from a study of blood T cell repertoires in COVID-19. Study background: COVID-19 samples collected from the United States, Italy and Spain covered acute and convalescent phases. T cells, B-cell-depleted T cells, or PBMCs provided the cDNA or gDNA that served as material.

Per the authors' pipeline: How many nucleated cells were present was estimated from reference gene primer amplification. Clones were sequenced by immunoSEQ multiplex PCR, and TCRdb holds only the in-frame ones, with some missing. The V and J calls and the clone size are those of that table, but D and trimming were determined from the DNA. The sample lists about 410,000 clones, 89% occurring once. J lost 13 bases, V lost 7 bases, and 10 bases had no gene match. The CDR3 consists of 13 residues. Germline CDR1 is MNHEY and CDR2 is SVGAGI. This clone showed up just once. The source of this sequence is a woman aged 40-49 years with COVID-19, enrolled during active disease. The chain joins TRBV6-5 to TRBJ2-3; 11 bases are a match to TRBD2. Specimen: peripheral blood. CDR3 residues: CASNSPPGLAEYF. In DNA, the CDR3 is TGTGCCAGCAACTCCCCTCCGGGACTAGCGGAGTATTTT.